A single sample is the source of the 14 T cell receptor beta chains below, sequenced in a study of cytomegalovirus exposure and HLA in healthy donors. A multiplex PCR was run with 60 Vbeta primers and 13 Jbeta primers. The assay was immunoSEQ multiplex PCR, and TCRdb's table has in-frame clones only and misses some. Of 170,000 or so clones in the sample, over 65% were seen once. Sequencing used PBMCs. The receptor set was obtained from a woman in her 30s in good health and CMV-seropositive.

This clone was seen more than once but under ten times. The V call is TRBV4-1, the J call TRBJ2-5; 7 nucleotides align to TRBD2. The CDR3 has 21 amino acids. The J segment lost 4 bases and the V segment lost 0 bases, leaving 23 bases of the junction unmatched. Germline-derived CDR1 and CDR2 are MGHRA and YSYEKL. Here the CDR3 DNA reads TGCGCCAGCAGCCAAGATCTGGCTAGCGGAGGAGTAAGCCTTCTTCGAGAGACCCAGTACTTC. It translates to CASSQDLASGGVSLLRETQYF.

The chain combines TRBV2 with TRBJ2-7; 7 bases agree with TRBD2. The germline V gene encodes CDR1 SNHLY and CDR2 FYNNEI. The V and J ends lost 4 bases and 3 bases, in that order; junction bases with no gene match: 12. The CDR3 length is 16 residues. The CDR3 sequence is CASSVTEWEGGYEQYF. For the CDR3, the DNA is TGTGCCAGCAGTGTGACGGAGTGGGAGGGCGGCTACGAGCAGTACTTC.

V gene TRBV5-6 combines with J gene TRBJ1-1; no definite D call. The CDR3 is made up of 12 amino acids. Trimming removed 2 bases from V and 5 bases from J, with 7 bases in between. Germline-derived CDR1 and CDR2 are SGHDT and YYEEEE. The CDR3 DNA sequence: TGTGCCAGCAGCTTTTTGGAGACTGAAGCTTTCTTT. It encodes CASSFLETEAFF.

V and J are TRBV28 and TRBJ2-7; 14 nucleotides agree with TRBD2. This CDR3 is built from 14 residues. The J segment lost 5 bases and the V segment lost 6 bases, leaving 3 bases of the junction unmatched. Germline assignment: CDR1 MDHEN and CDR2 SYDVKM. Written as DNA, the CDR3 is TGTGCCAGCAGAAGGGGACTAGCGGGAGACGAGCAGTACTTC. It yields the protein CASRRGLAGDEQYF.

The DNA of the CDR3 is TGTGCCAGTAGAACAGGGGGGAACCAGAACACCGGGGAGCTGTTTTTT. Translated, it gives CASRTGGNQNTGELFF. V is TRBV19 and J is TRBJ2-2; TRBD1 matches at 8 bases. Unmatched junction bases numbered 7, after V lost 6 bases and J lost 1 base. Germline lookup yields CDR1 LNHDA and CDR2 SQIVND (reference sequence). The length of the CDR3 is 16 residues.

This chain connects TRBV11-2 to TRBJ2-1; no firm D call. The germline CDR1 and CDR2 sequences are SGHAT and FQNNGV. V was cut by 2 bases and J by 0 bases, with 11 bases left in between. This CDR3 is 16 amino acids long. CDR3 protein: CASSLREAGSYNEQFF. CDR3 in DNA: TGTGCCAGCAGCTTACGAGAAGCTGGCTCCTACAATGAGCAGTTCTTC. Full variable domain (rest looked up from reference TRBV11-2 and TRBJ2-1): EAGVAQSPRYKIIEKRQSVAFWCNPISGHATLYWYQQILGQGPKLLIQFQNNGVVDDSQLPKDRFSAERLKGVDSTLKIQPAKLEDSAVYLCASSLREAGSYNEQFFGPGTRLTVL.

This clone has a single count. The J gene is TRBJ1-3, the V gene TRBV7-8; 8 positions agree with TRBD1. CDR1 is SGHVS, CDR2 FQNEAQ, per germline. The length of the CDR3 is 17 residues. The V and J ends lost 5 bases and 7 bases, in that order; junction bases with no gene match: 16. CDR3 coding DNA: TGTGCCAGCAGCGCCCGGGACAGGACAACGTTCAGCAACACCATATATTTT. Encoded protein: CASSARDRTTFSNTIYF.

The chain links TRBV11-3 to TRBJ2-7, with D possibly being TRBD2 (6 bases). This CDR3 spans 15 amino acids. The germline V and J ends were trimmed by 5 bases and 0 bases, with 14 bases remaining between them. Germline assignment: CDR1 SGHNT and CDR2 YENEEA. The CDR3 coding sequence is TGTGCCAGCAGCCGTGGCGGGACGGTCTCCTACGAGCAGTACTTC. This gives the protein CASSRGGTVSYEQYF.

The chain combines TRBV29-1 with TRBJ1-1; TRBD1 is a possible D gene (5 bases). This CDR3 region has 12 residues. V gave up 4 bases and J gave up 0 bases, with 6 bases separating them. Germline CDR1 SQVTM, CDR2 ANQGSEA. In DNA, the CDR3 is TGCAGCGTTGGACAGCTGAACACTGAAGCTTTCTTT. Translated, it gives CSVGQLNTEAFF.

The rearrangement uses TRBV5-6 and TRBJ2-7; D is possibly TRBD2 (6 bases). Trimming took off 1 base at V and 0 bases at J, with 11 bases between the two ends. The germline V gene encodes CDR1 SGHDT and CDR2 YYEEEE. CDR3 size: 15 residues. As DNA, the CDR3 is TGTGCCAGCAGCTTGCGTAGCGGACCCTCCTACGAGCAGTACTTC. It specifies CASSLRSGPSYEQYF. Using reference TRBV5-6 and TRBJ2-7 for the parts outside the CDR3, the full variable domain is DAGVTQSPTHLIKTRGQQVTLRCSPKSGHDTVSWYQQALGQGPQFIFQYYEEEERQRGNFPDRFSGHQFPNYSSELNVNALLLGDSALYLCASSLRSGPSYEQYFGPGTRLTVT.

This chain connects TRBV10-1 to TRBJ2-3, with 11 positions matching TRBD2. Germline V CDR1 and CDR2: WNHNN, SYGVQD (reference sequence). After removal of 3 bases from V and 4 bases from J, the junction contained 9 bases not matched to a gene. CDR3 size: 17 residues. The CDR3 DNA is TGCGCCAGCAGTGAATCTGTAGCGGGAGGGCCCTCAGATACGCAGTATTTT. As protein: CASSESVAGGPSDTQYF.

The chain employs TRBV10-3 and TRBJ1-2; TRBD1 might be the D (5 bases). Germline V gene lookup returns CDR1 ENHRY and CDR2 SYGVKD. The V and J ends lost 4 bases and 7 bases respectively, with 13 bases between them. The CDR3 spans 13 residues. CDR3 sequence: CAISGEGRVGYTF. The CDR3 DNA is TGTGCCATCAGTGGTGAGGGGAGGGTTGGCTACACCTTC.

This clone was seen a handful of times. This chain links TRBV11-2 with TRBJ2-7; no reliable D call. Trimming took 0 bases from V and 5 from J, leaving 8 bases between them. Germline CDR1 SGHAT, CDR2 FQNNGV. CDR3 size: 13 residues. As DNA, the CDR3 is TGTGCCAGCAGCTTAGAACTAAGTCACGAGCAGTACTTC. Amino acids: CASSLELSHEQYF.

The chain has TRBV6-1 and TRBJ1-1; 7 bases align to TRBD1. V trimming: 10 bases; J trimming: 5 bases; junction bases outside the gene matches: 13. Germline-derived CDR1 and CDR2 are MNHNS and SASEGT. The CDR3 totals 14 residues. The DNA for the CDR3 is TGTGCCACCGCAGGGGGAGTGGCAAGGACTGAAGCTTTCTTT. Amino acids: CATAGGVARTEAFF.